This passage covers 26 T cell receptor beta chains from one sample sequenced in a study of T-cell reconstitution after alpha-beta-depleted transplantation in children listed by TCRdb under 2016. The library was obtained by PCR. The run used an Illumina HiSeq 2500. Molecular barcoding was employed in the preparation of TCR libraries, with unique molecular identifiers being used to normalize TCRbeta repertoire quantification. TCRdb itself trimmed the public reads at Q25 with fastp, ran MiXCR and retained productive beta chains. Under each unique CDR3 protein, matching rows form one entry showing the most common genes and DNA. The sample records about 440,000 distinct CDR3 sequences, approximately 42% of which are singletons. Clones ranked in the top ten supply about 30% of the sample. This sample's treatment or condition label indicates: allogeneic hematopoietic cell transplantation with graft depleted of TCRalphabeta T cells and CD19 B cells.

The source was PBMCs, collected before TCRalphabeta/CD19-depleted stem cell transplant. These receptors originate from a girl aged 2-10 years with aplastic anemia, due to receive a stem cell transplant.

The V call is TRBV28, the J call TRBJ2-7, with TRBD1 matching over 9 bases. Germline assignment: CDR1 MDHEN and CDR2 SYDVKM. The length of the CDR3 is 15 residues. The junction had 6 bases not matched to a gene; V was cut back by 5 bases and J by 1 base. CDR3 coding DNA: TGTGCCAGCAGTGCCTCCGGGACAGGGTCCTACGAGCAGTACTTC. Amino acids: CASSASGTGSYEQYF.

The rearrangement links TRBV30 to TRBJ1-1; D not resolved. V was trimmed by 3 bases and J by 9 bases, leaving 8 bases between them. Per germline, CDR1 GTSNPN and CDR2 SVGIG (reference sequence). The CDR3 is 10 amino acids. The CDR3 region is CAWREPQAFF. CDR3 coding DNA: TGTGCCTGGAGGGAACCCCAAGCTTTCTTT. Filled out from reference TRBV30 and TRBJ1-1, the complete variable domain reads SQTIHQWPATLVQPVGSPLSLECTVEGTSNPNLYWYRQAAGRGLQLLFYSVGIGQISSEVPQNLSASRPQDRQFILSSKKLLLSDSGFYLCAWREPQAFFGQGTRLTVV.

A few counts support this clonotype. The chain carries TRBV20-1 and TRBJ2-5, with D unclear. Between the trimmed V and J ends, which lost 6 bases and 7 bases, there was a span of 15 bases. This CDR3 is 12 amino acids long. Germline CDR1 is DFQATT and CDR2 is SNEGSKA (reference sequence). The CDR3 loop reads CSALSTGRTQYF. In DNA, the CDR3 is TGCAGTGCCTTAAGCACGGGTCGGACCCAGTACTTC.

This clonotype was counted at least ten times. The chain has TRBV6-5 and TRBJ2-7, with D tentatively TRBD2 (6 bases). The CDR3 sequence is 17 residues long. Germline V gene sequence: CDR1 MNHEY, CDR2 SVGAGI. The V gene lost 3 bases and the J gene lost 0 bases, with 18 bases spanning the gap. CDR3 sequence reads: CASSYGLSSAISYEQYF. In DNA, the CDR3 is TGTGCCAGCAGTTATGGGTTGTCTAGCGCGATCTCCTACGAGCAGTACTTC.

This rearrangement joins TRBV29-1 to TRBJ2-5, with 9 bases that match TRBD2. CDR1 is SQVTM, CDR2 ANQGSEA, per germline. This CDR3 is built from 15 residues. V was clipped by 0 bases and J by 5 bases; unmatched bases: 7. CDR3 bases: TGCAGCGTTGAAGACTTAGATGGACTAGCGGAGACCCAGTACTTC. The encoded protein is CSVEDLDGLAETQYF.

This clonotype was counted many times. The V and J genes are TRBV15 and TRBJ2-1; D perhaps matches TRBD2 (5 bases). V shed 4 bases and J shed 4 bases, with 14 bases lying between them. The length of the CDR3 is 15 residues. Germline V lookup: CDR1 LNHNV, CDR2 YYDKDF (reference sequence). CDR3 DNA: TGTGCCACCAGCATAGACCTAGCCCCGTACAATGAGCAGTTCTTC. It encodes CATSIDLAPYNEQFF.

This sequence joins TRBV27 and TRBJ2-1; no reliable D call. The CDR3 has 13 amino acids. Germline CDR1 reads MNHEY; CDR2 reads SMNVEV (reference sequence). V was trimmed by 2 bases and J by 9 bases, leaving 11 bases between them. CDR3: CASSLKPASEQFF. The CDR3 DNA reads TGTGCCAGCAGTTTAAAGCCGGCTAGTGAGCAGTTCTTC.

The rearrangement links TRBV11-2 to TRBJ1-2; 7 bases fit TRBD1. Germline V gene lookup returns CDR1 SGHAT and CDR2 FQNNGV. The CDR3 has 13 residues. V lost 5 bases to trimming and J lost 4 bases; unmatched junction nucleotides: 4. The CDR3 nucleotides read TGTGCCAGCAGCCCGACAGGGATCTATGGCTACACCTTC. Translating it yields CASSPTGIYGYTF.

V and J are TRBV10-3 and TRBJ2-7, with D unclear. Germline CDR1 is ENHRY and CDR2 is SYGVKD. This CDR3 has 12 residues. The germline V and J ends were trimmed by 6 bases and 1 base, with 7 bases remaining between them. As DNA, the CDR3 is TGTGCCATCAGGGTGACGTCCTACGAGCAGTACTTC. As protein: CAIRVTSYEQYF.

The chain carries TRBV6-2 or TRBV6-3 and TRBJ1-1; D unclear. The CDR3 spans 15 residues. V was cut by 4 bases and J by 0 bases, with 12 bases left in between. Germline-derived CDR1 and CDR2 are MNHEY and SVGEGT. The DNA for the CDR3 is TGTGCCAGCAGTTCCAATCATTGGGTGAACACTGAAGCTTTCTTT. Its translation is CASSSNHWVNTEAFF.

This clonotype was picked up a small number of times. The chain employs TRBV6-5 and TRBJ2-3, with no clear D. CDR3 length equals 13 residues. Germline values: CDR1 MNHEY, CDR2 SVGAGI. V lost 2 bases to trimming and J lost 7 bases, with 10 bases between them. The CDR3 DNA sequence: TGTGCCAGCAGTTACCCCGGATCCCATACGCAGTATTTT. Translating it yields CASSYPGSHTQYF.

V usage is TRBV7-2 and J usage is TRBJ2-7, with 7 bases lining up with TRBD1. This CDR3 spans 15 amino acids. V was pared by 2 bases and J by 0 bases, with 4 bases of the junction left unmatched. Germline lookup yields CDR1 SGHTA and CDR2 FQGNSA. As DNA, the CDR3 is TGTGCCAGCAGCTTAAGCACAGGGGTCTCCTACGAGCAGTACTTC. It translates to CASSLSTGVSYEQYF.

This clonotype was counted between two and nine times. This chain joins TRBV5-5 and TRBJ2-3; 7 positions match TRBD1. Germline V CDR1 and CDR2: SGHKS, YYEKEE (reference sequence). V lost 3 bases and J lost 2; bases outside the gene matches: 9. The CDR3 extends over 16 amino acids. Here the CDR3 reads CASSSRAGGDTDTQYF. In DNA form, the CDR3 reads TGTGCCAGCAGCTCCCGTGCAGGGGGAGACACAGATACGCAGTATTTT.

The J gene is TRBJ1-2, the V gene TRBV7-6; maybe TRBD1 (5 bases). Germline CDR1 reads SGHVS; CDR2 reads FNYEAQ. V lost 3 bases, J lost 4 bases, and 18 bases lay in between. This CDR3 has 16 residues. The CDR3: CASSFGGIGALYGYTF. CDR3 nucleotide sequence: TGTGCCAGCAGCTTTGGGGGTATAGGAGCCCTCTATGGCTACACCTTC. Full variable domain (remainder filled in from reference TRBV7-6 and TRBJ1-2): GAGVSQSPRYKVTKRGQDVALRCDPISGHVSLYWYRQALGQGPEFLTYFNYEAQQDKSGLPNDRFSAERPEGSISTLTIQRTEQRDSAMYRCASSFGGIGALYGYTFGSGTRLTVV.

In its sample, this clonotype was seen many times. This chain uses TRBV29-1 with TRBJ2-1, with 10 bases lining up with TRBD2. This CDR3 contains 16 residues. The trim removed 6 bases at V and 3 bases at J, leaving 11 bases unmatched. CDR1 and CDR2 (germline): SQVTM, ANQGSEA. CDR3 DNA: TGCAGCGTGGTCAATAGCGGGAGGACTTACTACAATGAGCAGTTCTTC. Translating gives CSVVNSGRTYYNEQFF.

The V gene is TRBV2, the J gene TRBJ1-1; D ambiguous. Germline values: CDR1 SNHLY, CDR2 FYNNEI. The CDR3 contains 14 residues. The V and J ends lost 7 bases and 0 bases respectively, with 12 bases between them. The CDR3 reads CASINRFMNTEAFF. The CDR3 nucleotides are TGTGCCAGCATCAACCGGTTCATGAACACTGAAGCTTTCTTT.

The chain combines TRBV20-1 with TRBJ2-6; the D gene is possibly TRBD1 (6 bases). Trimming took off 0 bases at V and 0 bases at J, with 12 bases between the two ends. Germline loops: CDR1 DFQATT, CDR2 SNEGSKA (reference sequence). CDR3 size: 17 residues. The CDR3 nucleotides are TGCAGTGCTAGAGATCTTACAGGGACCTCTGGGGCCAACGTCCTGACTTTC. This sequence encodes CSARDLTGTSGANVLTF.

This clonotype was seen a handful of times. The CDR3 coding sequence is TGTGCCAGCAGACTCGAGGTAGCAGGGAATTCACCCCTCCACTTT. Its protein is CASRLEVAGNSPLHF. This chain connects TRBV28 to TRBJ1-6; possible D gene TRBD1, 5 bases. Germline assignment: CDR1 MDHEN and CDR2 SYDVKM. The CDR3 is made up of 15 amino acids. V was clipped by 6 bases and J by 7 bases, with 16 bases between them.

The DNA of the CDR3 is TGTGCCAGCAGCCAGACAGCGAGCAATCAGCCCCAGCATTTT. It encodes CASSQTASNQPQHF. The chain employs TRBV7-9 and TRBJ1-5, with a weak D call TRBD1 (5 bases). From germline, CDR1 is SEHNR and CDR2 FQNEAQ (reference sequence). The germline V and J ends were trimmed by 5 bases and 1 base, with 9 bases remaining between them. The CDR3 covers 14 residues.

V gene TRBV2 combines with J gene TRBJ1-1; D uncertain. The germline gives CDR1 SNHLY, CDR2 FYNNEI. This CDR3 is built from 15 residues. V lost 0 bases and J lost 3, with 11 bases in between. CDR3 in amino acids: CASSEAQLSDTEAFF. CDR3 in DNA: TGTGCCAGCAGTGAAGCGCAGCTTTCCGACACTGAAGCTTTCTTT.

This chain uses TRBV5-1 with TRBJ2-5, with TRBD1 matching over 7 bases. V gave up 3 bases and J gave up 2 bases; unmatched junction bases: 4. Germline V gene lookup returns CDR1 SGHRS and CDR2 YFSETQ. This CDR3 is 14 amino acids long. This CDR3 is CASSYGTAQETQYF. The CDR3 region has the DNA TGCGCCAGCAGCTATGGGACAGCTCAAGAGACCCAGTACTTC. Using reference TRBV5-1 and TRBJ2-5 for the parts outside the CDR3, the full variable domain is KAGVTQTPRYLIKTRGQQVTLSCSPISGHRSVSWYQQTPGQGLQFLFEYFSETQRNKGNFPGRFSGRQFSNSRSEMNVSTLELGDSALYLCASSYGTAQETQYFGPGTRLLVL.

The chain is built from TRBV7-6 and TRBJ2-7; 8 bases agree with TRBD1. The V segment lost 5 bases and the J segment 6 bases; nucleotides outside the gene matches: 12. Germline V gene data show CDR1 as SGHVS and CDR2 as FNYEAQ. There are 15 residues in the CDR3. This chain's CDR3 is CASSRQGAGIREQYF. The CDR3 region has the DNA TGTGCCAGCAGCCGGCAGGGGGCTGGGATACGCGAGCAGTACTTC.

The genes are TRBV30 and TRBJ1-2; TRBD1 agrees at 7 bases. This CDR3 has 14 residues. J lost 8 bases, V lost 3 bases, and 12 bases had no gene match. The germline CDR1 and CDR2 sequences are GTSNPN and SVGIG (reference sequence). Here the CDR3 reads CAWRPGQSAGGYTF. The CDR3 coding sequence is TGTGCCTGGAGGCCGGGACAGTCCGCGGGGGGCTACACCTTC.

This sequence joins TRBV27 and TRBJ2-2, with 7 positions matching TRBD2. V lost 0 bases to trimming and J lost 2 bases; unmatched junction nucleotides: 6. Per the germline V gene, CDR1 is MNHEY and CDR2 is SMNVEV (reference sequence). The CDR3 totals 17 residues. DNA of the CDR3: TGTGCCAGCAGTTTATCGCGGGGAGGGGTAAACACCGGGGAGCTGTTTTTT. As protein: CASSLSRGGVNTGELFF.

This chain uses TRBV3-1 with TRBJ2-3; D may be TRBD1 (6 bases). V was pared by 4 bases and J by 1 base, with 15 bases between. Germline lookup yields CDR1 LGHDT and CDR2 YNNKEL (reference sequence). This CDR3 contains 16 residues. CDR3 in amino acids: CASSPLGQTRTDTQYF. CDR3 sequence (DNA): TGTGCCAGCAGCCCCCTAGGACAGACCCGCACAGATACGCAGTATTTT.

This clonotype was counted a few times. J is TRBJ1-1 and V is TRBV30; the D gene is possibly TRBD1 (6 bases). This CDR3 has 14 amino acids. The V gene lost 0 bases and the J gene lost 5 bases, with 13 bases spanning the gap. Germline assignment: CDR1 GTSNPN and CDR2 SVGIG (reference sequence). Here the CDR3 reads CAWSVRGARTEAFF. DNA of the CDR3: TGTGCCTGGAGTGTAAGGGGGGCGCGGACTGAAGCTTTCTTT.